The 25 T cell receptor beta chains below all came from one sample that was sequenced in a study of T cells in Graves' hyperthyroidism and ophthalmopathy. Researchers amplified the TCR beta CDR3 regions from RNA transcripts. RT-PCR in the first round (using the HTBI primer set) targeted the TCR CDR3. MiXCR was run by TCRdb on the multiplex PCR reads, yielding one entry per CDR3 protein. The sample holds a few hundred thousand distinct CDR3 sequences, roughly 14% seen once. The sample comprised blood. All receptors come from a woman aged 18 to 35 with Graves' hyperthyroidism.

This chain links TRBV6-2 or TRBV6-3 with TRBJ2-5; 10 bases line up with TRBD2. The CDR3 loop spans 14 amino acids. The ends lost 7 bases at V and 5 bases at J; junction bases unmatched: 7. Germline loops: CDR1 MNHEY, CDR2 SVGEGT. The CDR3 loop reads CASTTGTSAETQYF. The CDR3 nucleotides read TGTGCCAGCACGACCGGGACTAGCGCGGAGACCCAGTACTTC.

This clonotype appeared a few times. V usage is TRBV4-1 and J usage is TRBJ1-2, with unresolved D. The V and J ends lost 0 bases and 1 base respectively, with 12 bases between them. The germline V gene encodes CDR1 MGHRA and CDR2 YSYEKL. The length of the CDR3 is 16 residues. The chain's CDR3 is CASSQDVRELNYGYTF. In nucleotides, the CDR3 is TGCGCCAGCAGCCAAGACGTGAGGGAGCTTAACTATGGCTACACCTTC.

The sample holds many counts of this clonotype. The CDR3 coding sequence is TGTGCCAGCAGTTTCGAGACTCAGCAGTTCTTC. Residues: CASSFETQQFF. The chain couples TRBV12-3 or TRBV12-4 to TRBJ2-1; D unclear. The CDR3 is 11 amino acids. The V gene lost 3 bases and the J gene lost 11 bases, with 8 bases spanning the gap.

In its sample, this clonotype was seen many times. This chain connects TRBV5-1 to TRBJ2-2; D is unclear. V was trimmed by 4 bases and J by 1 base, leaving 11 bases between them. Germline V gives CDR1 SGHRS, CDR2 YFSETQ. The CDR3 length is 15 residues. The DNA for the CDR3 is TGCGCCAGCAGCGCGAGCCTGGGGAACACCGGGGAGCTGTTTTTT. Its translation is CASSASLGNTGELFF.

The table lists this clonotype with many counts. The chain has TRBV20-1 and TRBJ2-7, with TRBD2 identical over 8 bases. With V trimmed by 6 bases and J by 2 bases, 9 bases remained unmatched. The germline V gene has CDR1 DFQATT and CDR2 SNEGSKA (reference sequence). The CDR3 length is 14 residues. This CDR3 reads CSAKGGRLPYEQYF. In DNA, the CDR3 is TGCAGTGCCAAAGGCGGGAGGTTACCCTACGAGCAGTACTTC.

This clonotype was seen many times. This chain links TRBV20-1 with TRBJ2-7; no definite D call. V lost 1 base to trimming and J lost 2 bases, with 6 bases between them. The CDR3 has 12 residues. Germline CDR1 DFQATT, CDR2 SNEGSKA (reference sequence). CDR3 bases: TGCAGTGCTAGAGTCGGGCCCTACGAGCAGTACTTC. It is translated as CSARVGPYEQYF.

This clonotype was detected many times. The J gene is TRBJ2-5, the V gene TRBV12-3 or TRBV12-4; D tentatively reads TRBD1 or TRBD2 (7 bases each). V dropped 8 bases and J dropped 1 base, with 17 bases sitting between them. The length of the CDR3 is 15 residues. The chain's CDR3 is CASAQGGTLQETQYF. Written as DNA, the CDR3 is TGTGCCAGCGCCCAGGGGGGGACTCTCCAAGAGACCCAGTACTTC.

This clonotype was seen many times. The rearrangement uses TRBV5-1 and TRBJ2-1; TRBD1 might be the D (5 bases). The CDR3 loop spans 14 amino acids. CDR1 and CDR2 (germline): SGHRS, YFSETQ. V was pared by 5 bases and J by 3 bases, with 12 bases between. The CDR3 spells CASSEDSDYNEQFF. As DNA, the CDR3 is TGCGCCAGCAGTGAAGACAGCGACTACAATGAGCAGTTCTTC.

This clonotype was found many times. The J gene is TRBJ2-1, the V gene TRBV29-1; no firm D call. The CDR3 loop spans 15 amino acids. Trimming shortened V by 0 bases and J by 2 bases, and 11 bases separated the two germline ends. Germline V gene sequence: CDR1 SQVTM, CDR2 ANQGSEA. The CDR3 DNA sequence: TGCAGCGTTGAAGACCCGGGTACAACCTACAATGAGCAGTTCTTC. It codes for CSVEDPGTTYNEQFF.

This clonotype occurred many times. V and J are TRBV20-1 and TRBJ2-7; 13 nucleotides line up with TRBD2. The CDR3 length is 14 residues. V gave up 5 bases and J gave up 5 bases; unmatched junction bases: 6. In germline, CDR1 is DFQATT, CDR2 SNEGSKA (reference sequence). CDR3 in amino acids: CSAPLAGGVHEQYF. The CDR3 region has the DNA TGCAGTGCTCCACTAGCGGGAGGGGTCCACGAGCAGTACTTC.

This clonotype came up many times. The chain couples TRBV5-1 to TRBJ2-7, with TRBD1 identical over 7 bases. The CDR3 consists of 15 residues. With V trimmed by 4 bases and J by 6 bases, 13 bases remained unmatched. The V gene's germline CDR1 is SGHRS and CDR2 YFSETQ. The CDR3 protein is CASSTWGTEASEQYF. The CDR3 region has the DNA TGCGCCAGCAGCACTTGGGGGACAGAAGCGTCCGAGCAGTACTTC.

At least ten counts were recorded for this clonotype. The V and J genes are TRBV29-1 and TRBJ2-7; D possibly corresponds to TRBD1 (5 bases). The CDR3 consists of 14 residues. The V and J ends lost 4 bases and 2 bases respectively, with 15 bases between them. In germline, CDR1 is SQVTM, CDR2 ANQGSEA. The CDR3 protein is CSVVGFDRTYEQYF. The CDR3 coding sequence is TGCAGCGTTGTGGGGTTCGACAGAACCTACGAGCAGTACTTC.

This chain connects TRBV7-9 to TRBJ2-1, with D hard to call. Germline V gene data show CDR1 as SEHNR and CDR2 as FQNEAQ (reference sequence). Trimming left V 5 bases short and J 9 bases short, with 14 bases between. This CDR3 contains 13 residues. CDR3 protein: CASSLSAMVEQFF. The CDR3 region has the DNA TGTGCCAGCAGCCTGTCAGCTATGGTTGAGCAGTTCTTC.

In this sample, this clonotype turned up many times. The V gene is TRBV12-5, the J gene TRBJ1-5, with 7 bases aligning to TRBD1. V shed 0 bases, J shed 0 bases, and the junction held 11 bases outside the gene matches. Germline V lookup: CDR1 LGHNT, CDR2 FRNRAP. The CDR3 totals 19 residues. CDR3 sequence reads: CASGLVQRQGVYSNQPQHF. The CDR3 nucleotides are TGTGCTAGTGGTTTGGTACAGAGGCAGGGGGTTTATAGCAATCAGCCCCAGCATTTT.

This clonotype was counted between two and nine times. The chain links TRBV19 to TRBJ2-7; 13 bases match TRBD2. The V and J ends lost 7 bases and 5 bases, in that order; junction bases with no gene match: 8. The CDR3 runs 15 residues. The germline gives CDR1 LNHDA, CDR2 SQIVND (reference sequence). The CDR3: CASTRTSGRTHEQYF. The CDR3 DNA sequence: TGTGCCAGTACCCGGACTAGCGGGAGAACCCACGAGCAGTACTTC.

The V gene is TRBV6-2 or TRBV6-3, the J gene TRBJ1-1; a possible D gene is TRBD1 (5 bases). There are 12 residues in the CDR3. V was clipped by 7 bases and J by 1 base, with 7 bases between them. In germline, CDR1 is MNHEY, CDR2 SVGEGT. The CDR3 DNA is TGTGCCAGCAACAGGCAGAACACTGAAGCTTTCTTT. Translated: CASNRQNTEAFF.

This clonotype was recorded many times. The rearrangement uses TRBV7-9 and TRBJ2-3; perhaps TRBD2 as D (5 bases). This CDR3 contains 17 residues. The germline V and J ends were trimmed by 5 bases and 0 bases, with 18 bases remaining between them. The germline gives CDR1 SEHNR, CDR2 FQNEAQ (reference sequence). CDR3 sequence reads: CASSTNRPSTSTDTQYF. The DNA for the CDR3 is TGTGCCAGCAGCACGAATCGGCCTAGCACAAGCACAGATACGCAGTATTTT.

This clonotype was counted ten times or more. The gene calls are TRBV11-2 and TRBJ2-5; D is ambiguous. Germline CDR1 SGHAT, CDR2 FQNNGV. This CDR3 spans 15 amino acids. V lost 4 bases and J lost 5, with 17 bases in between. Here the CDR3 reads CASSSGKGIGETQYF. The CDR3 coding sequence is TGTGCCAGCAGCTCCGGTAAAGGGATTGGCGAGACCCAGTACTTC.

This clonotype was recorded many times. The chain recombines TRBV30 with TRBJ1-4; D remains unclear. The CDR3 length is 14 residues. Germline V gene data show CDR1 as GTSNPN and CDR2 as SVGIG (reference sequence). V dropped 1 base and J dropped 2 bases, with 8 bases sitting between them. CDR3 sequence reads: CAWSGTFTNEKLFF. The CDR3 nucleotides read TGTGCCTGGAGTGGGACGTTTACTAATGAAAAACTGTTTTTT.

The table lists this clonotype with many counts. The rearrangement uses TRBV20-1 and TRBJ1-2; D not certain. V lost 0 bases and J 4 bases, leaving 24 bases between the germline ends. Germline V gives CDR1 DFQATT, CDR2 SNEGSKA (reference sequence). There are 18 residues in the CDR3. In DNA form, the CDR3 reads TGCAGTGCTAGAGACCGGCCGAACGAACGGCGTGGTGGCTATGGCTACACCTTC. The encoded protein is CSARDRPNERRGGYGYTF.

This chain uses TRBV14 with TRBJ2-7; no clear D. CDR3 length: 12 residues. Between the trimmed V and J ends, which lost 4 bases and 7 bases, there was a span of 11 bases. Germline loops: CDR1 SGHDN, CDR2 FVKESK. The CDR3 loop reads CASSPRLGEQYF. The DNA for the CDR3 is TGTGCCAGCAGCCCTAGGCTGGGGGAGCAGTACTTC. Full variable domain (rest looked up from reference TRBV14 and TRBJ2-7): EAGVTQFPSHSVIEKGQTVTLRCDPISGHDNLYWYRRVMGKEIKFLLHFVKESKQDESGMPNNRFLAERTGGTYSTLKVQPAELEDSGVYFCASSPRLGEQYFGPGTRLTVT.

V and J are TRBV12-3 or TRBV12-4 and TRBJ1-2, with a tentative D call TRBD1 (6 bases). This CDR3 comprises 13 residues. V lost 4 bases to trimming and J lost 3 bases, with 9 bases between them. The CDR3 DNA reads TGTGCCAGCAGTTATGGGGGGCACTATGGCTACACCTTC. This gives the protein CASSYGGHYGYTF.

This clonotype came up many times. This chain connects TRBV11-2 to TRBJ2-1, with D possibly being TRBD2 (5 bases). Deletions cut 7 bases from V and 4 bases from J, with 20 bases between. The CDR3 runs 16 residues. CDR1 is SGHAT and CDR2 is FQNNGV in the germline V gene. CDR3 coding DNA: TGTGCCAGCACCCTCGAACTTGATTCGGGGTACAATGAGCAGTTCTTC. It is translated as CASTLELDSGYNEQFF.

The rearrangement links TRBV28 to TRBJ2-1, with 11 bases identical to TRBD2. Germline loops: CDR1 MDHEN, CDR2 SYDVKM. This CDR3 contains 16 residues. V shed 4 bases and J 4 bases; nucleotides not matched to a gene: 6. Here the CDR3 DNA reads TGTGCCAGCAGTTCCTCACTAGCGGGAGAGTACAATGAGCAGTTCTTC. This encodes CASSSSLAGEYNEQFF.

This clonotype appeared many times. This sequence joins TRBV20-1 and TRBJ2-1; the D gene is possibly TRBD1 (5 bases). CDR3 size: 13 residues. The V end was cut by 1 base, the J end by 3 bases, with 7 bases between. Germline CDR1 is DFQATT and CDR2 is SNEGSKA (reference sequence). The CDR3 is CSARAQVYNEQFF. The CDR3 coding sequence is TGCAGTGCTAGAGCACAGGTCTACAATGAGCAGTTCTTC.